This record looks at one T cell receptor beta chain sequence and its context. The antigen is unknown. Produced via immunoSEQ multiplex PCR; TCRdb's table is partial and in-frame only. In the table there are fewer than 150,000 clones, 70% to 90% of which are singletons. Researchers grouped second doses given at about 4 or about 12 weeks into one pool. This sample is part of a study of T cell responses to AZD1222 COVID-19 vaccine. Study findings and constraints: Researchers report vaccine-associated CD4 TCRs spanning spike, with dominance at 160-218 and 743-854. Two AZD1222 doses significantly raised spike-specific TCR breadth and depth over controls. The donors showed a predominance of white British ancestry and of females, with possible underestimation of clonal diversity.

The sequence was collected from an adult who received the AZD1222 COVID-19 vaccine. The sample in question was peripheral blood, obtained 28 days after the second AZD1222 dose.

CDR3 in amino acids: CASSFTREQFF. CDR3 sequence (DNA): TGTGCCAGCAGCTTCACTAGAGAGCAGTTCTTC. This chain links TRBV7-2 with TRBJ2-1, with D perhaps matching TRBD2 (5 bases). CDR3 length: 11 amino acids. V was clipped by 3 bases and J by 10 bases, with 7 bases between them. The germline gives CDR1 SGHTA, CDR2 FQGNSA.